This TCR beta chain was identified during a study of blood T cell repertoires in COVID-19. Turning to the study itself: Samples came from the United States, Italy and Spain, spanning acute and convalescent COVID-19. PBMCs, B-cell-depleted T cells, or T cells were the source of the cDNA or gDNA that made up the material.

Source study methods: By means of reference gene primer amplification, nucleated cell counts were estimated. Produced via immunoSEQ multiplex PCR; TCRdb's table is partial and in-frame only. V and J calls and clone size come straight from that table; D and trimming were deduced from the DNA. The sample holds about 48,000 clones, approximately 84% seen once. Seattle participants joined during active infection and were tracked over time. CDR3 length equals 15 residues. In germline, CDR1 is SEHNR, CDR2 FQNEAQ (reference sequence). V lost 5 bases to trimming and J lost 8 bases; unmatched junction nucleotides: 11.

This receptor was taken from a woman aged 80 or older with COVID-19, enrolled during active disease. The chain combines TRBV7-9 with TRBJ1-4; 7 positions match TRBD1. The source material was peripheral blood. CDR3 sequence reads: CASSPQTGPLEKLFF. The CDR3 DNA follows: TGTGCCAGCAGCCCACAGACAGGGCCGTTAGAAAAACTGTTTTTT. The full variable domain, in which reference TRBV7-9 and TRBJ1-4 provide the parts outside the CDR3, is DTGVSQNPRHKITKRGQNVTFRCDPISEHNRLYWYRQTLGQGPEFLTYFQNEAQLEKSRLLSDRFSAERPKGSFSTLEIQRTEQGDSAMYLCASSPQTGPLEKLFFGSGTQLSVL.